The entry below describes one T cell receptor (beta chain). As yet, its antigen is unknown. TCRdb independently ran MiXCR on the reads; one entry per CDR3 protein. Here the sample spans 200,000 to 250,000 distinct CDR3 sequences, 38% being singletons. This entry belongs to a study of T cell repertoires in cytomegalovirus infection. Turning to the study itself: Public TCR beta signatures were indicative of both CMV infection and a matching HLA type.

This CDR3 has 16 amino acids. Trimming took off 5 bases at V and 4 bases at J, with 18 bases between the two ends. Germline CDR1 is SGHTA and CDR2 is FQGNSA. The V gene is TRBV7-2, the J gene TRBJ2-1; TRBD2 might be the D (6 bases). The sequencing here drew on CD8+ T cells from cultured PBMCs, taken from culture after CMV antigen stimulation. The receptor comes from a human donor in good health (CMV status not recorded). Some clones in this sample may be carry-over from other donors' samples. For the CDR3, the DNA is TGTGCCAGCAGCCCCCGGGGGTCGGGGCCTTACAATGAGCAGTTCTTC. Translation: CASSPRGSGPYNEQFF.